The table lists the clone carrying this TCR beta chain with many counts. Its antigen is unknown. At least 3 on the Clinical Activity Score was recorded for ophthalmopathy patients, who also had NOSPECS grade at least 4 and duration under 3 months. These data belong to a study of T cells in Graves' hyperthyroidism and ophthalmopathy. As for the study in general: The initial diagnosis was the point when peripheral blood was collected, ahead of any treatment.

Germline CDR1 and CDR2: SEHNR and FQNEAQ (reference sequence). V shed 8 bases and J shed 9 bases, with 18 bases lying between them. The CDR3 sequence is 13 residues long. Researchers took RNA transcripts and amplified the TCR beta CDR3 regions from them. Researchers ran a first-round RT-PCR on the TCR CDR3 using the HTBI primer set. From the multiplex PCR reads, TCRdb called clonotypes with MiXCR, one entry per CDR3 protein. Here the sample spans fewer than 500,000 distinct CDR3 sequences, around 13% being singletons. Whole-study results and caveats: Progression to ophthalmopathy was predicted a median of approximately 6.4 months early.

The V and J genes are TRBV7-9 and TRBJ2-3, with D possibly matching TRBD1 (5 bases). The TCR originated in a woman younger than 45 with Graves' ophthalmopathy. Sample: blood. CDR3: CASGATPRKTQYF. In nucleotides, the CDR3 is TGTGCCAGCGGGGCGACTCCGCGCAAGACGCAGTATTTT.